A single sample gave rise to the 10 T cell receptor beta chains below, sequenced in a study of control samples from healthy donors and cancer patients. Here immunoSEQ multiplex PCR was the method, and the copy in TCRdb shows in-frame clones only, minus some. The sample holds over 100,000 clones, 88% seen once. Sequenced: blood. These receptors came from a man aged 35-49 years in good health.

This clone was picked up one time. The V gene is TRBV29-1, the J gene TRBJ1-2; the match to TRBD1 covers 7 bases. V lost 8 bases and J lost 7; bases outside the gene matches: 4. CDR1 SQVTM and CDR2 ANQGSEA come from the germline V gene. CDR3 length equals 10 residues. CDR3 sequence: CSTDRAGYTF. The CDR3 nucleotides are TGCAGCACCGACAGGGCTGGCTACACCTTC.

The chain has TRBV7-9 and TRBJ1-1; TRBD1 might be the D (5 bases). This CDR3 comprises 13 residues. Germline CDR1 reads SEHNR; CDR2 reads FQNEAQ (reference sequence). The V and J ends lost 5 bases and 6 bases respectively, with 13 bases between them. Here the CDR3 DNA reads TGTGCCAGCAGCCCGGGACCGCGAGCTGAAGCTTTCTTT. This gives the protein CASSPGPRAEAFF.

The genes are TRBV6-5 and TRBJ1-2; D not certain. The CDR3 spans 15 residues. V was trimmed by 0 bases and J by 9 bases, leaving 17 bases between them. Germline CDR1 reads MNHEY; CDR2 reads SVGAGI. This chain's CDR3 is CASSYSMDARGRYTF. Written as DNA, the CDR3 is TGTGCCAGCAGTTACTCGATGGACGCCCGAGGACGCTACACCTTC.

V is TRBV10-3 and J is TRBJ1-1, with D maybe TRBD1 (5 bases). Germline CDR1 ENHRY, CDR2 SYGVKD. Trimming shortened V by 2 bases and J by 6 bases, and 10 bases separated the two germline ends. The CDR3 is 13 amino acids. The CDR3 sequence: CAISEARESEAFF. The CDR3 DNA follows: TGTGCCATCAGTGAGGCCAGGGAGTCTGAAGCTTTCTTT.

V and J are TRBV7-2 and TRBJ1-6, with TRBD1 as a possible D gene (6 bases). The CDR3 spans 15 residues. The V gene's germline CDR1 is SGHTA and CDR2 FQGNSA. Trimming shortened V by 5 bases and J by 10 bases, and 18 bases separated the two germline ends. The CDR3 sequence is CASSRITGLHSPLHF. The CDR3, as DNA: TGTGCCAGCAGCCGTATAACAGGGCTCCACTCACCCCTCCACTTT.

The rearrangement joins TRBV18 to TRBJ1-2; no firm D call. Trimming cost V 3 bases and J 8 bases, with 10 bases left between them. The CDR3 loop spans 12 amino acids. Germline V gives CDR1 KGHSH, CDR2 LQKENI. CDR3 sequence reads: CASSPSGEGYTF. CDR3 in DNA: TGTGCCAGCTCACCTTCTGGGGAAGGCTACACCTTC. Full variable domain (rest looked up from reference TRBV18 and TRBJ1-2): NAGVMQNPRHLVRRRGQEARLRCSPMKGHSHVYWYRQLPEEGLKFMVYLQKENIIDESGMPKERFSAEFPKEGPSILRIQQVVRGDSAAYFCASSPSGEGYTFGSGTRLTVV.

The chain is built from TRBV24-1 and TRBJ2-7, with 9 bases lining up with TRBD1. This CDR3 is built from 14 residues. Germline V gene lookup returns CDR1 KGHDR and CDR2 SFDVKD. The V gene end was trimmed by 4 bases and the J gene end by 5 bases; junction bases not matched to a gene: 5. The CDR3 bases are TGTGCCACCAGTGAGACCGGGACAGGGAACGAGCAGTACTTC. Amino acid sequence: CATSETGTGNEQYF.

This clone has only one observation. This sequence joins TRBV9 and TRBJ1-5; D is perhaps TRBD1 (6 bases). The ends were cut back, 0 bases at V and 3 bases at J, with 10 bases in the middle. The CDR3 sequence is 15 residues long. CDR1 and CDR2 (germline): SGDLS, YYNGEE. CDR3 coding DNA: TGTGCCAGCAGCGTAGGTACAGGGATCAATCAGCCCCAGCATTTT. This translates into CASSVGTGINQPQHF.

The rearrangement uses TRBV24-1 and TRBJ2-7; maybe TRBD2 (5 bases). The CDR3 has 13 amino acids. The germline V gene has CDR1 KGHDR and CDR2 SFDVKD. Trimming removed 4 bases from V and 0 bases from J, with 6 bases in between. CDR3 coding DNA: TGTGCCACCAGTGAAGGGAGCTCCTACGAGCAGTACTTC. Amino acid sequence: CATSEGSSYEQYF.

CDR3 protein: CASSETRDPNSNQPQHF. DNA of the CDR3: TGTGCCAGCTCAGAGACACGGGACCCGAATAGCAATCAGCCCCAGCATTTT. This chain joins TRBV2 and TRBJ1-5; perhaps TRBD1 as D (5 bases). The V gene's germline CDR1 is SNHLY and CDR2 FYNNEI. The CDR3 spans 17 residues. The V end was cut by 8 bases, the J end by 0 bases, with 20 bases between.